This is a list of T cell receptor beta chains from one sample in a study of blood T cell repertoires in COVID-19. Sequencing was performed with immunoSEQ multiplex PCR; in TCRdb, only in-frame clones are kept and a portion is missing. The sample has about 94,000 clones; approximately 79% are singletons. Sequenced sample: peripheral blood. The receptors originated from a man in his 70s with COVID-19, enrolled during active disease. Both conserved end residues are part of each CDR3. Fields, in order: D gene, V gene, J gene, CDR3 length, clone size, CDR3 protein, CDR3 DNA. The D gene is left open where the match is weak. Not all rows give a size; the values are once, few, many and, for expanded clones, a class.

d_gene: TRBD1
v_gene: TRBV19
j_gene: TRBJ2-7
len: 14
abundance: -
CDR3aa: CASSIRQGVYEQYF
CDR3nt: TGTGCCAGTAGTATTCGGCAGGGGGTCTACGAGCAGTACTTC

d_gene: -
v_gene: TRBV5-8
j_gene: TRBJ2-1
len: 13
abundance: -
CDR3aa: CASSLAYRNEQFF
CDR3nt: TGTGCCAGCAGCTTGGCCTATCGAAACGAGCAGTTCTTC

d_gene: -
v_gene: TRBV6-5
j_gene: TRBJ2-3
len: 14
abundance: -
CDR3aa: CASSLSSFLDTQYF
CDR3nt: TGTGCCAGCAGTTTGTCTAGCTTTCTGGATACGCAGTATTTT

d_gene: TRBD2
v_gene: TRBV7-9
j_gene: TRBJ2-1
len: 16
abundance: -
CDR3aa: CASSVLAGSSYNEQFF
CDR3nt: TGTGCCAGCAGCGTATTAGCGGGAAGCTCCTACAATGAGCAGTTCTTC

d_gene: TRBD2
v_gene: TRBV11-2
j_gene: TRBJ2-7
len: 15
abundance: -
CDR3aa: CASSLESGSSYEQYF
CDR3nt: TGTGCCAGCAGCTTAGAAAGCGGGAGCTCCTACGAGCAGTACTTC

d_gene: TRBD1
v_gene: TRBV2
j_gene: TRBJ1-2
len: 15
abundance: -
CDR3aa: CASSAWTGGRYGYTF
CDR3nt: TGTGCCAGCAGTGCCTGGACAGGGGGAAGGTATGGCTACACCTTC

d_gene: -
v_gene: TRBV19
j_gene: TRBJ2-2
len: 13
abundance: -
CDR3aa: CASSIIPGGELFF
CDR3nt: TGTGCCAGTAGTATTATCCCGGGCGGGGAGCTGTTTTTT

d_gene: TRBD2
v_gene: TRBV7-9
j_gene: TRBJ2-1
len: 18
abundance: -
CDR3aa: CASSLGASGKPSYNEQFF
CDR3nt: TGTGCCAGCAGCCTCGGCGCTAGCGGGAAGCCCTCCTACAATGAGCAGTTCTTC

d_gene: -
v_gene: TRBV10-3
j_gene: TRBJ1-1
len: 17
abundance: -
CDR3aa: CAISELSVGTMNTEAFF
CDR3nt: TGTGCCATCAGTGAGTTGTCGGTCGGGACTATGAACACTGAAGCTTTCTTT

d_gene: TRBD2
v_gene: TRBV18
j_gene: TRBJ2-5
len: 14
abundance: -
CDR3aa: CASSGTSVQETQYF
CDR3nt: TGTGCCAGCTCAGGGACTAGCGTACAAGAGACCCAGTACTTC

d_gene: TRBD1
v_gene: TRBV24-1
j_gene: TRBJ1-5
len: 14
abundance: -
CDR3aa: CATSESQGDQPQHF
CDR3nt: TGTGCCACCAGTGAGTCACAGGGGGATCAGCCCCAGCATTTT

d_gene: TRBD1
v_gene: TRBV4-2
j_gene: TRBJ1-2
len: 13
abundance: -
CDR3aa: CASSPGQGSGYTF
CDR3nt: TGTGCCAGCAGCCCCGGACAGGGGTCCGGCTACACCTTC

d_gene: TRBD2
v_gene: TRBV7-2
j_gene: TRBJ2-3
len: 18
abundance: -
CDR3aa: CASSSGLAGGPGLNTQYF
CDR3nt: TGTGCCAGCAGCTCGGGACTAGCGGGAGGGCCGGGGTTGAATACGCAGTATTTT

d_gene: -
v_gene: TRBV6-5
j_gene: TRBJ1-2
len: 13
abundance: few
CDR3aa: CASNETPNYGYTF
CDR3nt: TGTGCCAGCAACGAGACACCGAACTATGGCTACACCTTC

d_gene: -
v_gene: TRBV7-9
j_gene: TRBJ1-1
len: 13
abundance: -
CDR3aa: CASSLPMAGEAFF
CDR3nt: TGTGCCAGCAGCTTACCCATGGCAGGTGAAGCTTTCTTT

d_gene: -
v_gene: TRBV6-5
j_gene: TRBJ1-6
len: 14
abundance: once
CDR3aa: CASAPSGGRSPLHF
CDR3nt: TGTGCCAGCGCTCCATCCGGGGGGCGGTCACCCCTCCACTTT

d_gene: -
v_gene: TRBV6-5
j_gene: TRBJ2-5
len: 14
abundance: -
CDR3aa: CASSYQGTVETQYF
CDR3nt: TGTGCCAGCAGTTATCAGGGGACGGTAGAGACCCAGTACTTC

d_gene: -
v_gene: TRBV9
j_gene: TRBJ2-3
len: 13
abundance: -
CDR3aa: CASSVVPPGTQYF
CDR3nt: TGTGCCAGCAGCGTAGTGCCCCCGGGTACGCAGTATTTT

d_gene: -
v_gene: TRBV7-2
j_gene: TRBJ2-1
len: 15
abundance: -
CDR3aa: CASSLASGLYNEQFF
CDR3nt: TGTGCCAGCAGCTTAGCCAGCGGGCTTTACAATGAGCAGTTCTTC

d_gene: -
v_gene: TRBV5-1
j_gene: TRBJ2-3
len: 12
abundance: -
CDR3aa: CASSFLTDTQYF
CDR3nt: TGCGCCAGCAGCTTTTTAACAGATACGCAGTATTTT

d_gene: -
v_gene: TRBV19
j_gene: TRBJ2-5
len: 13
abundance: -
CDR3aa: CASSGRYQETQYF
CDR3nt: TGTGCCAGTAGTGGGAGGTACCAAGAGACCCAGTACTTC

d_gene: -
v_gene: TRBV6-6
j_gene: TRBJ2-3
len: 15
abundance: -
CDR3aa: CASSYSVTSTDTQYF
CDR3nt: TGTGCCAGCAGTTACTCGGTGACTAGCACAGATACGCAGTATTTT

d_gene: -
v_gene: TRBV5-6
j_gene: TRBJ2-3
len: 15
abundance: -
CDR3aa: CASSLKERDTDTQYF
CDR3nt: TGTGCCAGCAGCTTGAAGGAGCGAGACACAGATACGCAGTATTTT

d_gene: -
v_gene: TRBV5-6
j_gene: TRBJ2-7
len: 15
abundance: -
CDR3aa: CASSRRQASSYEQYF
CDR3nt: TGTGCCAGCAGCCGCAGACAGGCCTCCTCCTACGAGCAGTACTTC

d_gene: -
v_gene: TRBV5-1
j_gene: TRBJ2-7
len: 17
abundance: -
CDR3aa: CASSNQQGRTLAYEQYF
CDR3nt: TGCGCCAGCAGCAACCAACAGGGCAGGACTCTGGCCTACGAGCAGTACTTC

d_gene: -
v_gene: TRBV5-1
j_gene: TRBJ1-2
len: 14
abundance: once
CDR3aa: CASSPDRLNYGYTF
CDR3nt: TGCGCCAGCAGCCCTGACAGACTGAACTATGGCTACACCTTC

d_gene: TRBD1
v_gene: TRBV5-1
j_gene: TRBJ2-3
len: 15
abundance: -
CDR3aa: CASRTGQGNSDTQYF
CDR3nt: TGCGCCAGCAGGACGGGACAGGGGAACTCAGATACGCAGTATTTT

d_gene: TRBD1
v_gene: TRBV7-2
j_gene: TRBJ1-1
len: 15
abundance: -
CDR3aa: CASSLFGTGDTEAFF
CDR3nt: TGTGCCAGCAGCTTATTTGGTACAGGGGACACTGAAGCTTTCTTT

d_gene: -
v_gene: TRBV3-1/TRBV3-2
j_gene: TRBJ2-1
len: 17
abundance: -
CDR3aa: CASSQVGPGESYNEQFF
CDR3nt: TGTGCCAGCAGCCAAGTCGGGCCGGGAGAGAGCTACAATGAGCAGTTCTTC

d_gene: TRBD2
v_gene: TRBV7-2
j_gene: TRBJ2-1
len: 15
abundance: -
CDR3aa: CASSPTSGAYNEQFF
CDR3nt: TGTGCCAGCAGCCCCACTAGCGGAGCTTACAATGAGCAGTTCTTC

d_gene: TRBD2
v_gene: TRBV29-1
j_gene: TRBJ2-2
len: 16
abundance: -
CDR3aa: CSVEERLAGNTGELFF
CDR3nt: TGCAGCGTTGAAGAGAGACTAGCCGGGAACACCGGGGAGCTGTTTTTT

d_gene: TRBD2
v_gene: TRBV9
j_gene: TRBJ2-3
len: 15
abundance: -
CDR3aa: CASSVVGLAGDTQYF
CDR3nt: TGTGCCAGCAGCGTAGTGGGACTAGCGGGCGATACGCAGTATTTT

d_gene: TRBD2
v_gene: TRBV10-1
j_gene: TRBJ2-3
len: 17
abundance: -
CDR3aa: CASHSGGGLESTDTQYF
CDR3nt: TGCGCCAGCCATTCAGGAGGGGGACTAGAAAGCACAGATACGCAGTATTTT

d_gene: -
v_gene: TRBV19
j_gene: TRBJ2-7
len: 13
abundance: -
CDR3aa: CASSIGSSYEQYF
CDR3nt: TGTGCCAGTAGTATAGGGAGCTCCTACGAGCAGTACTTC

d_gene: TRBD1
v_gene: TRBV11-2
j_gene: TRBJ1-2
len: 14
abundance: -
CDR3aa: CASSSGQGDYGYTF
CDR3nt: TGTGCCAGCAGCTCGGGACAGGGGGACTATGGCTACACCTTC

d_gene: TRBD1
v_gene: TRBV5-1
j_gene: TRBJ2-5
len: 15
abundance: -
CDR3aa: CASSRLTGQQETQYF
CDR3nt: TGCGCCAGCAGCCGTCTCACGGGACAGCAAGAGACCCAGTACTTC

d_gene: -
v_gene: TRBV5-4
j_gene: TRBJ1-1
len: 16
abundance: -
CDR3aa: CASSLGATGGYTEAFF
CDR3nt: TGTGCCAGCAGCTTGGGGGCCACGGGGGGCTACACTGAAGCTTTCTTT

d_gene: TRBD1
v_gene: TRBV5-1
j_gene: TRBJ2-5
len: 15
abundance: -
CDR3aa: CASSLGGTGKETQYF
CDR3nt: TGCGCCAGCAGCTTGGGAGGGACAGGGAAGGAGACCCAGTACTTC

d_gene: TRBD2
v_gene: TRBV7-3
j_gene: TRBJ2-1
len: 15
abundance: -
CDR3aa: CASSGGTSGIGEQFF
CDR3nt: TGTGCCAGCAGCGGCGGGACTAGCGGGATCGGTGAGCAGTTCTTC

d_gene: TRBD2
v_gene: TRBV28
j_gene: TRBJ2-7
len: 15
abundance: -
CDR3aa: CASSPYSGMGYEQYF
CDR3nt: TGTGCCAGCAGCCCCTATAGCGGGATGGGGTACGAGCAGTACTTC